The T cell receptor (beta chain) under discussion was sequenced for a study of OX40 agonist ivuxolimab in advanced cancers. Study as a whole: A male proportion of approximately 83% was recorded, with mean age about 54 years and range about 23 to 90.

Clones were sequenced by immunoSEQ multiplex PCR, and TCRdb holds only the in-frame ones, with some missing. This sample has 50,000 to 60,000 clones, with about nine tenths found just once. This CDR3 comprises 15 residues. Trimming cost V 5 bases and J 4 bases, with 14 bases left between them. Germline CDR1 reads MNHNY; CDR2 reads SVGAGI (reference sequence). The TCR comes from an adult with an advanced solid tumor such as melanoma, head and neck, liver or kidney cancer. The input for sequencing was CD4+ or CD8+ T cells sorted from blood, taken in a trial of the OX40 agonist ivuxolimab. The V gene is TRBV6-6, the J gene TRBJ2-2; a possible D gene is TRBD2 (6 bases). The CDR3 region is CASSDPPGLTGELFF. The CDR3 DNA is TGTGCCAGCAGTGACCCACCGGGACTCACCGGGGAGCTGTTTTTT.